This TCR beta chain was sequenced in a study of blood T cell repertoires in COVID-19. Generated by immunoSEQ multiplex PCR, the TCRdb table keeps only in-frame clones and is missing some. The data show around 300,000 clones, approximately 85% seen once. Trimming stripped 6 bases from V and 5 bases from J, with 17 bases between. Germline-derived CDR1 and CDR2 are MNHEY and SVGAGI. This CDR3 region has 15 residues. This sequence joins TRBV6-5 and TRBJ2-1; perhaps TRBD2 as D (7 bases). Sequenced input: peripheral blood. This TCR was sampled from a woman aged 70-85 years with acute or convalescent COVID-19. Here the CDR3 reads CASRRGAKGDNEQFF. CDR3 DNA: TGTGCCAGCAGACGGGGGGCCAAAGGGGACAATGAGCAGTTCTTC.